This T cell receptor beta chain appears in the sequencing data of a study of a mutant IDH1 vaccine in newly diagnosed glioma. Study background: Patients got radiotherapy, temozolomide, or both beforehand, and most got both.

The data were produced by immunoSEQ multiplex PCR, yet TCRdb's version contains in-frame clones alone and is incomplete. The sample has 69,000 or so clones; around 90% are singletons. The time point here: week 35, safety follow-up. The content of each vaccine dose was 300 ug of mutant IDH1 20-mer peptide, and topical imiquimod accompanied it. CDR1 and CDR2 from the germline V gene are SGDLS and YYNGEE. After removal of 1 base from V and 4 bases from J, the junction contained 0 bases not matched to a gene. The CDR3 is made up of 14 amino acids. With respect to this clone: As yet, its antigen is unknown.

This clonotype was sampled from a man aged 25 to 45 with glioma. J is TRBJ2-7 and V is TRBV9; 12 bases agree with TRBD2. This sample comprised PBMCs, obtained from a glioma patient whose treatment included an IDH1 peptide vaccine. CDR3 sequence reads: CASSVLAGGYEQYF. For the CDR3, the DNA is TGTGCCAGCAGCGTACTAGCGGGAGGGTACGAGCAGTACTTC. The full variable domain, in which reference TRBV9 and TRBJ2-7 provide the parts outside the CDR3, is DSGVTQTPKHLITATGQRVTLRCSPRSGDLSVYWYQQSLDQGLQFLIQYYNGEERAKGNILERFSAQQFPDLHSELNLSSLELGDSALYFCASSVLAGGYEQYFGPGTRLTVT.